This T cell receptor beta chain was captured by sequencing in a study of shared clonotypes between healthy human individuals. Study as a whole: There were three CD4 naive, three CD4 memory, two CD8 naive and one CD8 memory plates per donor. Notes on the study in general: Larger estimated richness was generally seen in naive subsets than in memory subsets.

The data were produced by immunoSEQ multiplex PCR, yet TCRdb's version contains in-frame clones alone and is incomplete. The table includes approximately 500,000 clones, 90% to 97% detected once. This CDR3 comprises 16 residues. V trimming: 3 bases; J trimming: 4 bases; junction bases outside the gene matches: 8. Per germline, CDR1 MDHEN and CDR2 SYDVKM. As to this clone: What it binds is not known.

The sequence came from a woman younger than 45 in good health. V gene TRBV28 combines with J gene TRBJ2-2, with 7 bases that match TRBD2. Sequences were obtained from naive CD4+ T cells sorted from blood. Subset indicated: CD45RA+ positively selected. CDR3 sequence: CASSFSASGRTGELFF. The CDR3 nucleotides are TGTGCCAGCAGTTTTTCGGCTAGCGGCCGCACCGGGGAGCTGTTTTTT. Variable domain in full (rest from reference TRBV28 and TRBJ2-2): DVKVTQSSRYLVKRTGEKVFLECVQDMDHENMFWYRQDPGLGLRLIYFSYDVKMKEKGDIPEGYSVSREKKERFSLILESASTNQTSMYLCASSFSASGRTGELFFGEGSRLTVL.